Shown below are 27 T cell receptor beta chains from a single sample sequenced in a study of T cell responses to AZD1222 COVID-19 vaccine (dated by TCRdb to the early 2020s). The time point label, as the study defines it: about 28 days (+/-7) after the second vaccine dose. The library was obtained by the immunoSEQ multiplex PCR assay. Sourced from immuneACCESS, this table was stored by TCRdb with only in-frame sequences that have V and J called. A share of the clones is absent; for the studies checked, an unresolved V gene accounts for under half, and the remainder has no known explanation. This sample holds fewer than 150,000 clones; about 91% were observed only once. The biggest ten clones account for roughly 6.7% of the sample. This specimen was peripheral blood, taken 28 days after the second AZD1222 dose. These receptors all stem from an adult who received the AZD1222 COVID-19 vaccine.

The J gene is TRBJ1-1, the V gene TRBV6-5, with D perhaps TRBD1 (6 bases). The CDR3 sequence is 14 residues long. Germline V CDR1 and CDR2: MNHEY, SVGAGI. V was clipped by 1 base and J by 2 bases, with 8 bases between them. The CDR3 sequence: CASSYLGGNTEAFF. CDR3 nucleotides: TGTGCCAGCAGTTACTTAGGGGGAAACACTGAAGCTTTCTTT.

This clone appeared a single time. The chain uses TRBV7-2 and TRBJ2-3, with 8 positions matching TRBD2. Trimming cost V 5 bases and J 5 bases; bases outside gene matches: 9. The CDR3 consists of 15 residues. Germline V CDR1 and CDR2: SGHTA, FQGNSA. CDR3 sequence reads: CASSPSSGWGDTQYF. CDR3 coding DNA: TGTGCCAGCAGCCCTTCTAGCGGGTGGGGAGATACGCAGTATTTT.

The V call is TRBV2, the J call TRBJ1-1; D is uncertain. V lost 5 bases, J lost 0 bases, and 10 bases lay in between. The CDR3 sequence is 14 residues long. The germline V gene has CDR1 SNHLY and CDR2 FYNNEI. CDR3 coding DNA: TGTGCCAGCAGTTTACGAAGGATGAACACTGAAGCTTTCTTT. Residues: CASSLRRMNTEAFF.

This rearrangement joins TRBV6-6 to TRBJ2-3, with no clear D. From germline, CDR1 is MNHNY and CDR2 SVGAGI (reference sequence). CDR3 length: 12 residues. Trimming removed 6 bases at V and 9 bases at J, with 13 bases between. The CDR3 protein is CASSPSLETQYF. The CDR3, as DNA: TGTGCCAGCAGCCCCAGCCTTGAAACGCAGTATTTT.

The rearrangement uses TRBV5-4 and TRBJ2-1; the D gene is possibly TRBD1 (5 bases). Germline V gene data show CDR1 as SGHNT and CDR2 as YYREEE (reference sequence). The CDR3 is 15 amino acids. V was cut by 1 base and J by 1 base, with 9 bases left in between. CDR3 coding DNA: TGTGCCAGCAGCTTGTCTGGGGCGTCCTACAATGAGCAGTTCTTC. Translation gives CASSLSGASYNEQFF. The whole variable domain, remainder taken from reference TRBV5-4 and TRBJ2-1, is ETGVTQSPTHLIKTRGQQVTLRCSSQSGHNTVSWYQQALGQGPQFIFQYYREEENGRGNFPPRFSGLQFPNYSSELNVNALELDDSALYLCASSLSGASYNEQFFGPGTRLTVL.

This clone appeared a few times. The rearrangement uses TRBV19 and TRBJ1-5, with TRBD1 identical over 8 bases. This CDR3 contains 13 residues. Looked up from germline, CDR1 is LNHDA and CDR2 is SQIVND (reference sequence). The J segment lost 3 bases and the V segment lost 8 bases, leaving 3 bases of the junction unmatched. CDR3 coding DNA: TGTGCCAGTGGACAGGGATTCAATCAGCCCCAGCATTTT. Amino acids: CASGQGFNQPQHF.

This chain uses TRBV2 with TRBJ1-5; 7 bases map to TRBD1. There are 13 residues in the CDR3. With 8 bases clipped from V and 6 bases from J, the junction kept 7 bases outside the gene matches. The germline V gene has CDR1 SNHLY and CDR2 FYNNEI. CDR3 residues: CASQTGPGQPQHF. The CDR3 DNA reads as TGTGCCAGCCAGACAGGGCCGGGTCAGCCCCAGCATTTT.

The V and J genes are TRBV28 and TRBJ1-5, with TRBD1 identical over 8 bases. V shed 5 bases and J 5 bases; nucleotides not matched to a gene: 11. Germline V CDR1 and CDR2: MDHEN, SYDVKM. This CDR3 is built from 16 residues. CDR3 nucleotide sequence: TGTGCCAGCAGTGCCTTAGGGACAGGAATTTATCAGCCCCAGCATTTT. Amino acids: CASSALGTGIYQPQHF.

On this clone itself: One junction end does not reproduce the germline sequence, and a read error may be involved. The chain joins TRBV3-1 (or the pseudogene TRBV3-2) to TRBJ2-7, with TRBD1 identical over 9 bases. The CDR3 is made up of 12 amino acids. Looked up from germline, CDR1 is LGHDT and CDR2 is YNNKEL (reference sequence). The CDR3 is CASRQDRGKQYF. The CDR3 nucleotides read TGTGCCAGCAGGCAAGACAGGGGGAAGCAGTACTTC.

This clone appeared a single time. CDR3 loop: CASSEAGQAGYEQYF. The CDR3 DNA reads as TGTGCCAGCAGTGAAGCGGGACAGGCTGGGTACGAGCAGTACTTC. This chain uses TRBV6-1 with TRBJ2-7; 8 bases are a match to TRBD1. The junction had 5 bases not matched to a gene; V was cut back by 0 bases and J by 4 bases. Germline CDR1 and CDR2: MNHNS and SASEGT. The CDR3 consists of 15 residues.

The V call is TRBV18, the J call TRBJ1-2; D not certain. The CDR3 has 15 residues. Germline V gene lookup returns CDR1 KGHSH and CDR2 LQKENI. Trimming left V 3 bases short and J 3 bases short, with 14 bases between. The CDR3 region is CASSPRDTSDYGYTF. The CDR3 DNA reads TGTGCCAGCTCACCGAGAGACACCAGCGACTATGGCTACACCTTC.

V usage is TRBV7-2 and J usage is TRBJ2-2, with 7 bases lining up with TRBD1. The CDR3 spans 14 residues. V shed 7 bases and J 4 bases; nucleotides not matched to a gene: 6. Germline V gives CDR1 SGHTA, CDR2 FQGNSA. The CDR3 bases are TGTGCCAGCAAATACTCAGGGGGCACCGGGGAGCTGTTTTTT. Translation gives CASKYSGGTGELFF. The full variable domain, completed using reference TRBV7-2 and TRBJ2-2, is GAGVSQSPSNKVTEKGKDVELRCDPISGHTALYWYRQSLGQGLEFLIYFQGNSAPDKSGLPSDRFSAERTGGSVSTLTIQRTQQEDSAVYLCASKYSGGTGELFFGEGSRLTVL.

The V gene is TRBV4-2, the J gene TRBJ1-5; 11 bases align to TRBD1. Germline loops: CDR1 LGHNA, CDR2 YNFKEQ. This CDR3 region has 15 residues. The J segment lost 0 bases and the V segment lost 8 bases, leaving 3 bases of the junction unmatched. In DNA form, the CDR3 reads TGTGCCAGCGCTGGGACAGGGGGTAGCAATCAGCCCCAGCATTTT. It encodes CASAGTGGSNQPQHF.

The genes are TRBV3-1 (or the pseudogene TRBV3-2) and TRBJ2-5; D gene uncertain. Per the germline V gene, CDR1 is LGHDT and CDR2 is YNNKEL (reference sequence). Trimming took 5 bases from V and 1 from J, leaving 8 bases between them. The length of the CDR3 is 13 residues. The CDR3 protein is CASSFDGQETQYF. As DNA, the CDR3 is TGTGCCAGCAGCTTCGACGGCCAAGAGACCCAGTACTTC.

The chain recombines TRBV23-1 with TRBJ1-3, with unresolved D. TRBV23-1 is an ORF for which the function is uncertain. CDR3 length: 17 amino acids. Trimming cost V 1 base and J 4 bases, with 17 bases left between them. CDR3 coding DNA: TGCGCCAGCAGTCAATGGTTTCGTGAAGCCCCCGGAAACACCATATATTTT. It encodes CASSQWFREAPGNTIYF.

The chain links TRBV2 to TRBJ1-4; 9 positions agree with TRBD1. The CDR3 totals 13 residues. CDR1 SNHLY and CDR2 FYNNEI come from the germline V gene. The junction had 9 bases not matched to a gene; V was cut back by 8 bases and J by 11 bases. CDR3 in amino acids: CASGGTGFGKLFF. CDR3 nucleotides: TGTGCCAGCGGGGGGACAGGGTTTGGGAAACTGTTTTTT.

CDR3 bases: TGCAGCGCTTGGACATCCTATGGCTACACCTTC. This codes for CSAWTSYGYTF. The V and J genes are TRBV29-1 and TRBJ1-2; D might be TRBD1 (5 bases). Germline V gene lookup returns CDR1 SQVTM and CDR2 ANQGSEA. The ends were cut back, 7 bases at V and 4 bases at J, with 10 bases in the middle. CDR3 length: 11 residues.

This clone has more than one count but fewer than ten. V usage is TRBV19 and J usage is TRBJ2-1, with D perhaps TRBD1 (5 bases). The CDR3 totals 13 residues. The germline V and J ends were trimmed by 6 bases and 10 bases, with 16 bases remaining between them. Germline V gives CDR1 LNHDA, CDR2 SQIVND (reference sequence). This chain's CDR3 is CASSGGWGSEQFF. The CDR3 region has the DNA TGTGCCAGTAGCGGTGGGTGGGGCTCGGAGCAGTTCTTC.

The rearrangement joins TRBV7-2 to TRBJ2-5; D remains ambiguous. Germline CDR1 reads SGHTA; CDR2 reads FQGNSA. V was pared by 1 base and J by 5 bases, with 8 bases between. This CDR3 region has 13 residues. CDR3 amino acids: CASSLVVGETQYF. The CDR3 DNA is TGTGCCAGCAGCTTAGTCGTGGGGGAGACCCAGTACTTC.

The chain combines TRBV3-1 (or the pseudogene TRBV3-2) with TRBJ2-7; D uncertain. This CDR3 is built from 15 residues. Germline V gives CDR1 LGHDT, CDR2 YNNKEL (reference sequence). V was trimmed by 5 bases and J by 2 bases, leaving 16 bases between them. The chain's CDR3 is CASSKLPAAAYEQYF. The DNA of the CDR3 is TGTGCCAGCAGCAAACTCCCCGCTGCCGCCTACGAGCAGTACTTC.

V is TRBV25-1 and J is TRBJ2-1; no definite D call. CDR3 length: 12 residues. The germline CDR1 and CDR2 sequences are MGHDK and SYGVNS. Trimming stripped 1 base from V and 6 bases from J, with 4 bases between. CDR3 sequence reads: CASSEWANEQFF. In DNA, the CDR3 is TGTGCCAGCAGTGAATGGGCCAATGAGCAGTTCTTC.

In DNA, the CDR3 is TGTGCCACCCGCGGAAGATACCAGCAGTTCTTC. It specifies CATRGRYQQFF. The chain has TRBV6-5 and TRBJ2-1; D unresolved. Germline-derived CDR1 and CDR2 are MNHEY and SVGAGI. Between the trimmed V and J ends, which lost 10 bases and 11 bases, there was a span of 15 bases. The CDR3 extends over 11 amino acids.

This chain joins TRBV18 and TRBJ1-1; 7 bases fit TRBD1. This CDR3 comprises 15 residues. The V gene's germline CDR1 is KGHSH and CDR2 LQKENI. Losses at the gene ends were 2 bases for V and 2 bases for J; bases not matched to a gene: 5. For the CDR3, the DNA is TGTGCCAGCTCACCAATCCGGGACAGCAACACTGAAGCTTTCTTT. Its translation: CASSPIRDSNTEAFF.

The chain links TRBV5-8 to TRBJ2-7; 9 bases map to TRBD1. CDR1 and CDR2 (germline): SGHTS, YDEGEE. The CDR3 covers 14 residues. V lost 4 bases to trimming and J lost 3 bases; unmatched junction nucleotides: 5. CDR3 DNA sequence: TGTGCCAGCAGCACGAGGACAGGGGACTACGAGCAGTACTTC. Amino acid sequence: CASSTRTGDYEQYF. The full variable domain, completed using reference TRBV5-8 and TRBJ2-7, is EAGVTQSPTHLIKTRGQQATLRCSPISGHTSVYWYQQALGLGLQFLLWYDEGEERNRGNFPPRFSGRQFPNYSSELNVNALELEDSALYLCASSTRTGDYEQYFGPGTRLTVT.

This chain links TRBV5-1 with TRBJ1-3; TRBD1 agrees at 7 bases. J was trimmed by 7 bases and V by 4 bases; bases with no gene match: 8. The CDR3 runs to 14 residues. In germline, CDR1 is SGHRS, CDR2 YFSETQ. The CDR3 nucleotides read TGCGCCAGCAGCAGCCAGGGGGGAGCGAACACCATATATTTT. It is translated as CASSSQGGANTIYF.

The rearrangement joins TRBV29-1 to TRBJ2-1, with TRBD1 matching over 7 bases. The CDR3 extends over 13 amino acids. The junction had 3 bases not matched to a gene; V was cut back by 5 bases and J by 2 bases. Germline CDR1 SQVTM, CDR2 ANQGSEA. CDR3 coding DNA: TGCAGCGTTAGACAGGGCACCTACAATGAGCAGTTCTTC. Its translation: CSVRQGTYNEQFF.

CDR3 coding DNA: TGTGCCAGCAGCTATACCGGGGAGCTGTTTTTT. Translating gives CASSYTGELFF. This chain uses TRBV5-4 with TRBJ2-2, with no clear D. The CDR3 has 11 residues. Between the trimmed V and J ends, which lost 3 bases and 5 bases, there was a span of 2 bases. CDR1 is SGHNT, CDR2 YYREEE, per germline (reference sequence). The full variable domain, with the rest looked up from reference TRBV5-4 and TRBJ2-2, is ETGVTQSPTHLIKTRGQQVTLRCSSQSGHNTVSWYQQALGQGPQFIFQYYREEENGRGNFPPRFSGLQFPNYSSELNVNALELDDSALYLCASSYTGELFFGEGSRLTVL.